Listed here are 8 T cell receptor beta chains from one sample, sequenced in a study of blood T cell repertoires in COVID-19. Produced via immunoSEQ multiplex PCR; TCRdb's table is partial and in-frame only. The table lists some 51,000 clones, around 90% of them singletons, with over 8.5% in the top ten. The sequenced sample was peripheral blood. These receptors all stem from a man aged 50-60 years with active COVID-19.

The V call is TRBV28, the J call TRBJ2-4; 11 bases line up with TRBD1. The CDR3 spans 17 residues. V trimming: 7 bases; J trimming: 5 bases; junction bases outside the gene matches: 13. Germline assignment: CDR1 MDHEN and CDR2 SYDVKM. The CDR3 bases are TGTGCCAGCACTAACTATGAACCGGGACAGGGGGAAAACATTCAGTACTTC. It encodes CASTNYEPGQGENIQYF.

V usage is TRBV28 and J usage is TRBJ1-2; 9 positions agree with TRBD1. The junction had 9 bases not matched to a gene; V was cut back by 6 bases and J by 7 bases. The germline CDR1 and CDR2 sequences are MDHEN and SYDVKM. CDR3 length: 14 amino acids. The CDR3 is CASRLLLQGAGYTF. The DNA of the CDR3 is TGTGCCAGCAGACTCCTTCTACAGGGGGCTGGCTACACCTTC.

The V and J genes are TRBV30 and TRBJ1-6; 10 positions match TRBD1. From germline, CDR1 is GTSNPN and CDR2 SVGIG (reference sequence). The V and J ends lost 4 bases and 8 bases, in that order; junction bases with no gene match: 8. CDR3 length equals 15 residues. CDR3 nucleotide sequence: TGTGCCTGGAATGGCGAGACAGGGGGCTATTCACCCCTCCACTTT. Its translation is CAWNGETGGYSPLHF.

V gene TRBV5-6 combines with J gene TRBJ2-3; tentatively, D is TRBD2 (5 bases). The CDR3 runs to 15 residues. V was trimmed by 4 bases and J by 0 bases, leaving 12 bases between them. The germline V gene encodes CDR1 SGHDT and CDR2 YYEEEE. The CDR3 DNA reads TGTGCCAGCAGCGTAGGCCAGCGGAGCACAGATACGCAGTATTTT. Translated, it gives CASSVGQRSTDTQYF. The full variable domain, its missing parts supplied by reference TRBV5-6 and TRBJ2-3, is DAGVTQSPTHLIKTRGQQVTLRCSPKSGHDTVSWYQQALGQGPQFIFQYYEEEERQRGNFPDRFSGHQFPNYSSELNVNALLLGDSALYLCASSVGQRSTDTQYFGPGTRLTVL.

This chain's CDR3 is CASSPRLGQGKSYEQYF. The CDR3 DNA is TGCGCCAGCAGCCCCCGATTGGGACAGGGGAAGTCCTACGAGCAGTACTTC. The chain uses TRBV4-1 and TRBJ2-7; 10 nucleotides line up with TRBD1. The CDR3 covers 17 residues. V was clipped by 4 bases and J by 1 base; unmatched bases: 10. Germline V lookup: CDR1 MGHRA, CDR2 YSYEKL.

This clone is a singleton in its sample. For the CDR3, the DNA is TGCGCCAGCACTCCGCGGGGGAGGAGCACAGATACGCAGTATTTT. It specifies CASTPRGRSTDTQYF. J is TRBJ2-3 and V is TRBV23-1, with 7 positions matching TRBD2. TRBV23-1 qualifies as an ORF whose function is uncertain. The J segment lost 0 bases and the V segment lost 7 bases, leaving 7 bases of the junction unmatched. The CDR3 totals 15 residues.

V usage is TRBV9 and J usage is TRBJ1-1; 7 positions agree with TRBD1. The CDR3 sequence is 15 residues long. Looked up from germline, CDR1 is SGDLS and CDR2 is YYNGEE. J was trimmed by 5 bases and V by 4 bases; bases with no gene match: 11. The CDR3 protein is CASSPAGQTKTEAFF. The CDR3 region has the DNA TGTGCCAGCAGCCCGGCGGGACAGACGAAGACTGAAGCTTTCTTT.

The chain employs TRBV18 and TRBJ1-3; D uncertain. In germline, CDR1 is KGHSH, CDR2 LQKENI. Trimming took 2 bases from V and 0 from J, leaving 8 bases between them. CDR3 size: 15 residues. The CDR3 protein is CASSPYGDSGNTIYF. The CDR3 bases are TGTGCCAGCTCACCATACGGGGACTCTGGAAACACCATATATTTT.